The clone carrying this T cell receptor (beta chain) was counted only a few times. The length of the CDR3 is 13 residues. Trimming took 7 bases from V and 0 from J; bases not matched to a gene: 5. Germline V gene data show CDR1 as SQVTM and CDR2 as ANQGSEA. Sequenced by immunoSEQ multiplex PCR; TCRdb stores in-frame clones only, minus some. Among hundreds of thousands of clones, about nine tenths were seen once, and the ten largest hold 2.6%. This record belongs to a study of blood T cell repertoires in COVID-19. The sequenced sample consisted of PBMCs or T cells enriched from blood (not recorded which). The origin of this receptor is a man aged 55 to 70 who had recovered from COVID-19. The chain combines TRBV29-1 with TRBJ1-1; TRBD1 agrees at 7 bases. The CDR3 loop reads CSAKDRMNTEAFF. The DNA of the CDR3 is TGCAGCGCAAAGGACAGGATGAACACTGAAGCTTTCTTT.